The 19 T cell receptor beta chains below were found in one sample sequenced in a study of radiation and T cells in renal cell carcinoma. This sample's time point: baseline pretreatment blood. Treatment denoted: 15 Gy SBRT to primary tumor, nephrectomy 4 weeks later. This table comes from immunoSEQ multiplex PCR, and its TCRdb copy is limited to in-frame clones, with some not included. The table lists 150,000 or so clones, 88% of them singletons. The sample consisted of blood, taken from a patient whose treatment included radiotherapy and nephrectomy. The receptors derive from a woman aged 70-85 years with renal cell carcinoma.

The V call is TRBV5-1, the J call TRBJ2-3; no clear D gene. V gave up 1 base and J gave up 6 bases, with 15 bases separating them. The CDR3 is 15 residues long. CDR1 is SGHRS, CDR2 YFSETQ, per germline. CDR3 sequence reads: CASSLFNPATDTQYF. CDR3 DNA sequence: TGCGCCAGCAGCTTGTTCAACCCAGCGACGGATACGCAGTATTTT.

The chain has TRBV13 and TRBJ1-1; a weak D match, TRBD1 (5 bases). Germline V gene lookup returns CDR1 PRHDT and CDR2 FYEKMQ (reference sequence). The CDR3 has 16 amino acids. Trimming pared 2 bases from V and 0 bases from J, leaving 13 bases between. The CDR3, as DNA: TGTGCCAGCAGCTTAAGACGACAGCCCATGAACACTGAAGCTTTCTTT. Translating gives CASSLRRQPMNTEAFF.

This clone was counted a single time. The chain joins TRBV19 to TRBJ1-1; 7 nucleotides line up with TRBD1. V lost 6 bases, J lost 6 bases, and 10 bases stayed unmatched. The CDR3 is 14 amino acids. Germline values: CDR1 LNHDA, CDR2 SQIVND (reference sequence). CDR3 loop: CASSRPTGKPEAFF. DNA of the CDR3: TGTGCCAGTAGCCGCCCGACAGGGAAACCTGAAGCTTTCTTT.

The genes are TRBV9 and TRBJ1-2, with a tentative D call TRBD1 (5 bases). The V end was cut by 0 bases, the J end by 0 bases, with 9 bases between. The CDR3 totals 15 residues. Germline CDR1 is SGDLS and CDR2 is YYNGEE. In DNA form, the CDR3 reads TGTGCCAGCAGCGTAGTATCAGGGTCTAACTATGGCTACACCTTC. It specifies CASSVVSGSNYGYTF.

The V and J genes are TRBV19 and TRBJ2-7, with TRBD1 matching over 10 bases. Trimming took 4 bases from V and 4 from J; bases not matched to a gene: 7. The CDR3 has 15 residues. The V gene's germline CDR1 is LNHDA and CDR2 SQIVND (reference sequence). The CDR3 DNA sequence: TGTGCCAGTAGTACTCCCGGGACAGGGGTATACGAGCAGTACTTC. It codes for CASSTPGTGVYEQYF.

This clone was seen just once. The chain uses TRBV19 and TRBJ1-4; possible D gene TRBD1, 5 bases. Germline CDR1 reads LNHDA; CDR2 reads SQIVND (reference sequence). V lost 9 bases to trimming and J lost 4 bases, with 18 bases between them. The CDR3 is 15 residues long. DNA for the CDR3: TGTGCCAGCCGGGCCGACGCAAGGGGTAATGAAAAACTGTTTTTT. Amino acids: CASRADARGNEKLFF.

This sequence joins TRBV7-2 and TRBJ1-1; 7 bases align to TRBD1. The V gene end was trimmed by 5 bases and the J gene end by 1 base; junction bases not matched to a gene: 7. Germline CDR1 is SGHTA and CDR2 is FQGNSA. The CDR3 consists of 15 residues. This CDR3 is CASSPRTGGNTEAFF. The DNA of the CDR3 is TGTGCCAGCAGCCCCCGGACAGGAGGGAACACTGAAGCTTTCTTT.

The sample holds a few counts of this clone. The chain links TRBV6-1 to TRBJ1-1; D gene ambiguous. Germline values: CDR1 MNHNS, CDR2 SASEGT. The CDR3 extends over 13 amino acids. Trimming took off 6 bases at V and 1 base at J, with 9 bases between the two ends. The CDR3 DNA reads as TGTGCCAGCAGCCAAACACAGAACACTGAAGCTTTCTTT. Its translation: CASSQTQNTEAFF.

The chain carries TRBV28 and TRBJ2-2; D gene unclear. Deletions cut 5 bases from V and 1 base from J, with 11 bases between. The CDR3 has 15 residues. The germline gives CDR1 MDHEN, CDR2 SYDVKM. CDR3 sequence: CASSRPTMNTGELFF. The DNA of the CDR3 is TGTGCCAGCAGTCGCCCGACAATGAACACCGGGGAGCTGTTTTTT.

CDR3 nucleotide sequence: TGTGCCAGCAGCGAGCCGACAGGGGGCACAGATACGCAGTATTTT. It encodes CASSEPTGGTDTQYF. The chain recombines TRBV7-2 with TRBJ2-3; 8 positions match TRBD1. CDR1 and CDR2 (germline): SGHTA, FQGNSA. V lost 5 bases and J lost 1; bases outside the gene matches: 5. CDR3 length: 15 residues.

The chain couples TRBV5-4 to TRBJ2-1; D not resolved. Trimming removed 0 bases from V and 7 bases from J, with 8 bases in between. CDR1 and CDR2 from the germline V gene are SGHNT and YYREEE (reference sequence). The CDR3 has 13 amino acids. This CDR3 reads CASSLAPTNEQFF. In DNA form, the CDR3 reads TGTGCCAGCAGCTTGGCTCCCACAAATGAGCAGTTCTTC.

Only a few counts were recorded for this clone. V is TRBV27 and J is TRBJ1-5; D ambiguous. Germline V CDR1 and CDR2: MNHEY, SMNVEV (reference sequence). The CDR3 contains 15 residues. The V gene lost 3 bases and the J gene lost 0 bases, with 9 bases spanning the gap. CDR3 sequence reads: CASSFARNSNQPQHF. CDR3 bases: TGTGCCAGCAGTTTCGCCAGGAATAGCAATCAGCCCCAGCATTTT.

With respect to this clone: The junction departs from germline at one end; a sequencing error may be responsible. The chain uses TRBV11-3 and TRBJ1-1, with unresolved D. CDR3 length: 13 residues. Germline assignment: CDR1 SGHNT and CDR2 YENEEA. CDR3: CASSLDGGSEAFF. CDR3 bases: TGTGCCAGCAGCCTAGACGGTGGATCTGAAGCTTTCTTT. Full variable domain (remainder filled in from reference TRBV11-3 and TRBJ1-1): EAGVVQSPRYKIIEKKQPVAFWCNPISGHNTLYWYLQNLGQGPELLIRYENEEAVDDSQLPKDRFSAERLKGVDSTLKIQPAELGDSAVYLCASSLDGGSEAFFGQGTRLTVV.

V is TRBV19 and J is TRBJ1-1, with D hard to call. The germline V gene has CDR1 LNHDA and CDR2 SQIVND (reference sequence). This CDR3 is 13 amino acids long. The germline V and J ends were trimmed by 3 bases and 1 base, with 6 bases remaining between them. CDR3 sequence (DNA): TGTGCCAGTAGTATTCATGAGAACACTGAAGCTTTCTTT. Translation gives CASSIHENTEAFF.

V is TRBV5-6 and J is TRBJ1-5; no reliable D call. This CDR3 has 14 amino acids. Looked up from germline, CDR1 is SGHDT and CDR2 is YYEEEE. Trimming took off 0 bases at V and 7 bases at J, with 11 bases between the two ends. The CDR3 nucleotides read TGTGCCAGCAGCTTGGGGGCCGCAGGACAGCCCCAGCATTTT. As protein: CASSLGAAGQPQHF.

This chain links TRBV11-2 with TRBJ2-1; D is possibly TRBD1 or TRBD2 (5 bases each). CDR1 SGHAT and CDR2 FQNNGV come from the germline V gene. Trimming cost V 2 bases and J 5 bases, with 10 bases left between them. This CDR3 has 14 residues. The chain's CDR3 is CASSLSQGHNEQFF. CDR3 nucleotide sequence: TGTGCCAGCAGCTTATCCCAGGGACACAATGAGCAGTTCTTC.

The chain carries TRBV5-6 and TRBJ2-3, with TRBD1 matching over 8 bases. After removal of 7 bases from V and 1 base from J, the junction contained 14 bases not matched to a gene. CDR3 size: 17 residues. CDR1 and CDR2 from the germline V gene are SGHDT and YYEEEE. CDR3 loop: CASGRTGKDWGTDTQYF. For the CDR3, the DNA is TGTGCCAGCGGGAGGACAGGGAAGGATTGGGGCACAGATACGCAGTATTTT.

V and J are TRBV5-1 and TRBJ2-3; D perhaps matches TRBD1 (6 bases). Germline lookup yields CDR1 SGHRS and CDR2 YFSETQ. The CDR3 runs to 14 residues. V lost 5 bases and J lost 6, with 16 bases in between. For the CDR3, the DNA is TGCGCCAGCAGGACCCAGGGGAGCCTGGATACGCAGTATTTT. Translating it yields CASRTQGSLDTQYF. Supplemented by reference TRBV5-1 and TRBJ2-3, the full variable domain reads KAGVTQTPRYLIKTRGQQVTLSCSPISGHRSVSWYQQTPGQGLQFLFEYFSETQRNKGNFPGRFSGRQFSNSRSEMNVSTLELGDSALYLCASRTQGSLDTQYFGPGTRLTVL.

This sequence joins TRBV7-3 and TRBJ2-4, with D perhaps TRBD1 (5 bases). V gave up 2 bases and J gave up 9 bases, with 14 bases separating them. Germline V gene lookup returns CDR1 SGHTA and CDR2 FQGTGA. The CDR3 contains 14 residues. Written as DNA, the CDR3 is TGTGCCAGCAGCTTACGGCCAGGGTCAAGCATTCAGTACTTC. The encoded protein is CASSLRPGSSIQYF.